The clone carrying this T cell receptor beta chain was observed a few times. What it binds is not known. V was trimmed by 5 bases and J by 0 bases, leaving 13 bases between them. This CDR3 is 16 amino acids long. Germline assignment: CDR1 LNHDA and CDR2 SQIVND (reference sequence). The entry originates in a study of T cell repertoires in aging, cancer and after chemotherapy. In the study overall: Patients with glioblastoma brain tumors were sampled before and after temozolomide-based therapy. Whole-study results and caveats: Untreated cancer patients had significantly lower blood TCR diversity than age-matched healthy donors. Across the chemotherapy interval, each cancer cohort showed higher median generation probability, suggesting thymic rebound. The repertoire data cannot show anything about immunological memory following chemotherapy.

Amplification of TCR beta used genomic DNA extracted from peripheral blood. TRB rearrangements spanning V, D and J were amplified using mixed TRB-A/B primers. TCRdb recomputed calls from the multiplex PCR reads with MiXCR, one row per CDR3 protein. The sample has several thousand distinct CDR3 sequences, roughly 46% seen once. The sequence came from a human donor with a solid tumor. The sample consisted of blood. This chain uses TRBV19 with TRBJ2-2; D is undetermined. The CDR3 here is CASSERQPANTGELFF. The CDR3 coding sequence is TGTGCCAGTAGTGAGAGACAACCCGCGAACACCGGGGAGCTGTTTTTT.